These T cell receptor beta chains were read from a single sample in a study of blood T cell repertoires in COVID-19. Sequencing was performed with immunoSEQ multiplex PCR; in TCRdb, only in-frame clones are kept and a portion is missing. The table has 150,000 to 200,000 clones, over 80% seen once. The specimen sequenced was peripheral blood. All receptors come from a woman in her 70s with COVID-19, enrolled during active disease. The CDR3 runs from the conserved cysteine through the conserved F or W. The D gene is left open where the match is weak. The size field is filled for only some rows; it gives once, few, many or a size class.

cdr3_aa: CASSVGRGIKGETQYF; cdr3_nt: TGTGCCAGCAGCGTAGGCAGGGGGATCAAGGGAGAGACCCAGTACTTC; v_call: TRBV9; clone_size: -; j_call: TRBJ2-5; d_call: TRBD1
cdr3_aa: CASSSGTGGQETQYF; cdr3_nt: TGTGCCAGCAGCTCTGGGACAGGGGGCCAAGAGACCCAGTACTTC; v_call: TRBV11-2; clone_size: -; j_call: TRBJ2-5; d_call: TRBD1
cdr3_aa: CASSENGRGPEPQHF; cdr3_nt: TGTGCCAGCAGTGAAAATGGCAGGGGGCCTGAGCCCCAGCATTTT; v_call: TRBV2; clone_size: -; j_call: TRBJ1-5; d_call: TRBD1
cdr3_aa: CASSSDREGEQYF; cdr3_nt: TGTGCCAGCAGCTCGGACAGGGAAGGCGAGCAGTACTTC; v_call: TRBV7-9; clone_size: -; j_call: TRBJ2-7; d_call: TRBD1
cdr3_aa: CASSPYRGRSPLHF; cdr3_nt: TGTGCCAGCAGCCCATACAGGGGGAGATCACCCCTCCACTTT; v_call: TRBV3-1/TRBV3-2; clone_size: -; j_call: TRBJ1-6; d_call: TRBD1
cdr3_aa: CASSYGTGVYEQYF; cdr3_nt: TGTGCCAGCAGTTACGGGACAGGGGTATACGAGCAGTACTTC; v_call: TRBV6-5; clone_size: once; j_call: TRBJ2-7; d_call: TRBD1
cdr3_aa: CASSYHTGTSGEQYF; cdr3_nt: TGTGCCAGCAGTTACCACACCGGGACTAGCGGCGAGCAGTACTTC; v_call: TRBV6-5; clone_size: -; j_call: TRBJ2-7; d_call: TRBD2
cdr3_aa: CASSGLGQYNEQFF; cdr3_nt: TGTGCCAGCAGTGGTTTAGGACAGTACAATGAGCAGTTCTTC; v_call: TRBV2; clone_size: -; j_call: TRBJ2-1; d_call: -
cdr3_aa: CASRPPSVNEQFF; cdr3_nt: TGTGCCAGCAGACCGCCTTCGGTCAATGAGCAGTTCTTC; v_call: TRBV6-5; clone_size: many; j_call: TRBJ2-1; d_call: -
cdr3_aa: CASSVVKPPRPGGSDQPQHF; cdr3_nt: TGTGCCAGCAGCGTAGTCAAACCTCCTCGACCAGGGGGCTCGGATCAGCCCCAGCATTTT; v_call: TRBV9; clone_size: once; j_call: TRBJ1-5; d_call: TRBD1
cdr3_aa: CASSPISGSYYNEQFF; cdr3_nt: TGTGCCAGCTCACCCATAAGCGGGAGCTACTACAATGAGCAGTTCTTC; v_call: TRBV18; clone_size: -; j_call: TRBJ2-1; d_call: TRBD2